The clone carrying this T cell receptor beta chain has a count of ten or more. Trimming removed 6 bases from V and 7 bases from J, with 13 bases in between. This CDR3 comprises 14 residues. These data are taken from a study of read filtering for tumor transcriptome and immune sequencing. Molecular barcoded adaptors covering alpha/delta and beta/gamma chains were used on around 400 ng RNA. TCRdb used MiXCR to reprocess the reads, holding one entry per CDR3 protein. This sample yields 100,000 to 150,000 distinct CDR3 sequences, of which 13% are seen a single time; 9.5% to 11% belongs to the top ten. The TCR originated in a donor over 35 with multiple myeloma. The chain uses TRBV12-3 or TRBV12-4 and TRBJ1-6; TRBD1 is a possible D gene (5 bases). Source material: a population of CD138-negative cells sorted from bone marrow. The CDR3 DNA sequence: TGTGCCAGCAGGAGCAGGGAGGGCAATTCACCCCTCCACTTT. This gives the protein CASRSREGNSPLHF.